This entry features one T cell receptor beta chain sequence. Its specific antigen is unknown. Qualities for individual bases were not recorded, and no much larger clone is one base off. The data were taken from a study of cytomegalovirus exposure and HLA in healthy donors (dated by TCRdb to between 2016 and 2019). For the study in its entirety: An earlier analysis of roughly 570 of the donors reported under 300 Gb of sequence data and 100 million to 120 million unique TCR beta sequences obtained from about 170 million T cells. About 300 gigabases of sequencing data and approximately 93 million unique TCR sequences were included in an early release covering several hundred HLA-typed donors. Of the 300 to 400 genotyped donors, about 80% fell in the genetic ancestry cluster associated with self-reported Caucasian donors. The study was designed to test whether signatures of past pathogen exposure could be identified by cataloging public T cell receptors. The study profiled the T cell repertoires of under 700 subjects by immunosequencing and related them to cytomegalovirus serostatus. A separate validation cohort of approximately 130 different subjects was used in addition to the approximately 700-subject first cohort. High-throughput TCR immunosequencing, statistical association of individual TCRs with disease status, and machine learning were combined to predict cytomegalovirus infection status. To study patterns of TCR occurrence, a later analysis re-analyzed previously published TCR beta repertoires from around 660 donors and added high-resolution HLA genotyping. Rather than using new phenotypic data, the later analysis identified candidate immune exposures from TCR beta sequences and from how often those sequences occurred across donors. In an earlier analysis of several hundred of the donors, high-throughput TCR beta sequencing was used to judge whether each TCR beta V gene segment behaved as functional or pseudogenic. Donor age, sex, ethnicity and CMV serostatus were compiled alongside the repertoire data. A later genetic analysis took genome-wide SNP genotypes for about 65% of the roughly 670 donors and used that subset as a discovery cohort. Every repertoire in the discovery cohort had been generated on one and the same sequencing platform. HLA typing covered class I and class II loci at four-digit resolution. The number of typed donors differed by locus: roughly 620-640 for A, B, C, DRB1 and DQB1; 500 to 550 for DQA1; some 590 for DPA1; and about 470 for DPB1. Because of strong linkage in the cohort, a handful of DR-DQ haplotypes were treated as single units for association and clustering. Among some 410 genotyped donors of the cohort, an average of 235,054 unique TCR beta nucleotide sequences were sequenced per donor, roughly 20% of them non-productive.

The CDR3 runs 13 amino acids, cysteine and phenylalanine included. The read is trimmed to its CDR3 DNA, 39 bases read in frame from base 1. CDR1 and CDR2 were assigned from the germline V gene as SQVTM and ANQGSEA. V sheds 5 bases and J sheds 2 bases, leaving 12 bases between their ends. The cohort was made up of approximately 670 healthy bone marrow donors. Cohort members were all nominally healthy when sampled, although unrecorded immune exposures were likely present. Of the 670 or so cohort members, about 280 had positive CMV serostatus and fewer than 400 had negative CMV serostatus, and CMV serostatus was not recorded for the donor. A peripheral blood sample was provided by each donor, and peripheral blood mononuclear cells were used for TCR beta sequencing. Genomic DNA extraction from the blood cell samples was performed with the Qiagen DNeasy Blood Extraction Kit. Receptor libraries were prepared by the immunoSEQ multiplex PCR assay. A mixture of 60 forward primers for TCR Vbeta segments and 13 reverse primers for TCR Jbeta segments was used in the multiplex PCR. The CDR3 region of rearranged TCR beta genes was amplified from genomic DNA by a multiplex PCR assay. The Illumina HiSeq System was used to sequence the amplified TCR beta libraries as 87-base-pair reads. In the authors' own workflow: In a later analysis, tens of millions of unique TCR beta chains were counted across the 690 or so repertoires, and around 10 million of these chains were shared by at least two donors. To remove PCR and sequencing errors, raw reads were error-corrected and collapsed into unique sequences using a nearest-neighbor algorithm that merged closely related sequences. CDR3 sequences were aligned to IMGT reference sequences to assign V, D and J gene segments. For a sequence to be retained, a match of at least six nucleotides to both a V gene segment and a J gene segment was required. A rearrangement counted as productive if the CDR3 had no stop codons and remained in frame with V and J, and every other rearrangement counted as non-productive. CDR3 was defined according to IMGT convention as the region running from the second conserved V-encoded cysteine to the conserved J-encoded phenylalanine. The earlier analysis of 500 to 650 of the donors excluded any sequence lacking an unambiguous match to a single V gene segment. An earlier analysis of roughly 590 of the donors called V segments functional above 56.7% productive rearrangements and segregating when the between-donor standard deviation exceeded 5%. A statistical classification framework was built for diagnosing cytomegalovirus status from the catalog of TCR beta chain sequences. A later analysis assigned V and J genes by comparing TCR nucleotide sequences with IMGT/GENE-DB human TR gene sequences. In a later analysis, CDR3 sequences and most-parsimonious VDJ recombination scenarios were assigned using the TCRdist pipeline. In a later analysis, each TCR beta chain was defined by its CDR3 amino acid sequence together with its V-gene family, and reads without a unique V-gene family were excluded. To address suspected cross-contamination and a sequencing artifact, a later analysis removed 450 to 700 highly shared, low-generation-probability nucleotide sequences. A later analysis calculated a clonal expansion index for each public chain from normalized within-repertoire ranks of inferred template counts. Generation probabilities in a later analysis came from a VDJ recombination model fitted to out-of-frame rearrangements, and those results were checked against IGoR. In a later analysis, TCR-TCR, TCR-HLA and TCR-CMV co-occurrence was scored with hypergeometric tests, and a repertoire-size bias correction was applied to TCR pairs. False discovery rates were estimated in a later analysis by permuting HLA or CMV assignments 20 times. A later analysis grouped co-occurring TCRs with DBSCAN, adding TCRdist sequence similarity when clustering within HLA-allele-positive subsets. Repertoires with fewer than 30,000 or more than 120,000 public chains were left out of co-occurrence clustering, as were four to six repertoires with anomalous nucleotide sharing. Not all clones reach the TCRdb copy of this immuneACCESS table, which keeps in-frame sequences only. Checked studies attribute under half of the gap to unresolved V genes and leave the rest unexplained. From that table come the V and J calls and clone size; the DNA was used to work out D and trimming. The sample profile shows about 120,000 clones; 60% to 85% of them were found once. Approximately 0.93% of the sample comes from the top ten.

Results the study describes overall, beyond this receptor: In vitro tests confirmed that a few of the cytomegalovirus-associated TCR beta chains recognize cytomegalovirus antigens. The classifier was reported to diagnose cytomegalovirus status with high specificity and sensitivity in both the original cohort and the validation cohort. The 87-base-pair reads could not distinguish some IMGT-functional V segments, including TRBV6-2 and TRBV6-3, so those segments were excluded. Compared with equally common non-associated chains, HLA-associated TCR beta chains in a later analysis were more clonally expanded and had lower generation probabilities. In a later analysis, TCR association rates were found to vary across HLA loci, with the most associated TCRs seen for DRB1 alleles and the fewest for HLA-C alleles. Immune exposure information for the cohort was limited to CMV serostatus. Most CMV-associated TCR beta chains appeared to be HLA-restricted in a later analysis, and the HLA associations seemed to be driven largely by CMV exposure. Linkage disequilibrium might explain the correlated functional status among segregating V segments, but an unknown experimental factor could not be ruled out. V-gene and J-gene trimming of TCR beta chains was associated with a missense DCLRE1C variant in a later genetic analysis, and the association was replicated in an independent cohort. A later analysis reported that several top co-occurrence clusters appeared linked to parvovirus B19, influenza, CMV and Epstein-Barr virus. Specific HLA alleles were associated with over 15,000 TCR beta sequences at a false discovery rate of 0.05 in a later analysis. Strong co-occurrence of HLA alleles, especially DR and DQ, made assigning TCR associations to individual alleles difficult. The presence/absence analyses assumed that sequencing depth was roughly uniform across donors, and that assumption may not be true. The earlier analysis of approximately 560 of the donors excluded around 17 rarely observed V segments, including chromosome 9 orphons, because counts were too low. A cluster of highly shared sequence variants was judged likely to represent a technical artifact of the sequencing pipeline. A further reported finding was that TCR beta sequences accurately predicted the HLA-A and HLA-B alleles for most subjects in the first cohort. According to the authors, the approach could potentially be generalized to other disease states and immunological phenotypes. Broadly in line with IMGT annotations, most TCR beta V segments showed up in productive rearrangements about 87% or about 30% of the time in an earlier analysis of 450 to 600 of the donors. Because HLA typing was missing for some donors at each locus, association tests included only the typed subset. A later genetic analysis reported fewer N-insertions in productive TCRs among donors in an Asian-associated ancestry cluster than the approximately 670-donor mean. Most TCR sequences were seen in very few donors, while some public TCRs were found in many individuals. The cohort was sequenced for TCR beta chains only, and without alpha or paired-chain data the features that could be detected were limited. The study listed 164 TCR beta chains as associated with cytomegalovirus.

Sequencing was done on a sample of PBMCs. The rearrangement combines TRBV29-1 with TRBJ1-2; the D gene remains uncertain. This sequence was found in a human donor in good health. The CDR3 region reads CSVRQGSNYGYTF. Read as DNA, the sequence is TGCAGCGTTAGACAAGGTTCGAACTATGGCTACACCTTC.